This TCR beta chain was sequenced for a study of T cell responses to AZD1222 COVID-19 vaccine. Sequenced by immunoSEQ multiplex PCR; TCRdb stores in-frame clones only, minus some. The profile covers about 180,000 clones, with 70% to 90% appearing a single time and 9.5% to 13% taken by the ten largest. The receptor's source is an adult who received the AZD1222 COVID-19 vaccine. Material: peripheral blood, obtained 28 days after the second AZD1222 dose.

The CDR3 region is CASSPPGGYQETQYF. The CDR3 DNA reads as TGTGCCAGCAGCCCTCCGGGGGGGTACCAAGAGACCCAGTACTTC. This rearrangement joins TRBV14 to TRBJ2-5; 8 bases are a match to TRBD2. CDR1 SGHDN and CDR2 FVKESK come from the germline V gene. The CDR3 is 15 residues long. The V segment lost 4 bases and the J segment 0 bases; nucleotides outside the gene matches: 4.